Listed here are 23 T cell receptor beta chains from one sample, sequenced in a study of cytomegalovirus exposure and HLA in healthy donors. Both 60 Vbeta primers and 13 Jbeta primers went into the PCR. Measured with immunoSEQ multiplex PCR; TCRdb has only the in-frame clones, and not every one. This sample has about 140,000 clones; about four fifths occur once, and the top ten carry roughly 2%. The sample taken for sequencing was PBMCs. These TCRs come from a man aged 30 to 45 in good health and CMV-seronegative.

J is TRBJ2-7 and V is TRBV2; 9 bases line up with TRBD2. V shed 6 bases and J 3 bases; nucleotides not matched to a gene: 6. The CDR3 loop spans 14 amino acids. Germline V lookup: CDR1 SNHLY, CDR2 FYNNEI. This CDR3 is CASSETSGYYEQYF. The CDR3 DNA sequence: TGTGCCAGCAGCGAGACTAGCGGTTACTACGAGCAGTACTTC.

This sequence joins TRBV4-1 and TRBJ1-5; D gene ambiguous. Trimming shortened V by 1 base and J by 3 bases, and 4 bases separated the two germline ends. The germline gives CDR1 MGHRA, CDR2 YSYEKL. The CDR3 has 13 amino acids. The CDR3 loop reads CASSQVFNQPQHF. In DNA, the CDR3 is TGCGCCAGCAGCCAAGTATTCAATCAGCCCCAGCATTTT.

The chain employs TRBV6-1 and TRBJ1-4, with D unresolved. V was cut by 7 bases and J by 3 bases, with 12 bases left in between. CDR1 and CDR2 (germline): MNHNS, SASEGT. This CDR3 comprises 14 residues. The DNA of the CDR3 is TGTGCCAGCACAACGGGAGGCGCTAATGAAAAACTGTTTTTT. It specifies CASTTGGANEKLFF.

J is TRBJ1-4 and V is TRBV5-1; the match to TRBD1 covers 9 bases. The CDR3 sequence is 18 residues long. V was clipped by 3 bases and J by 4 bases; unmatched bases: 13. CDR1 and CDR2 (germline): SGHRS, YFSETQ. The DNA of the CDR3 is TGCGCCAGCAGCTCCAGGACAGGGGCGACAATGAGTAATGAAAAACTGTTTTTT. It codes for CASSSRTGATMSNEKLFF.

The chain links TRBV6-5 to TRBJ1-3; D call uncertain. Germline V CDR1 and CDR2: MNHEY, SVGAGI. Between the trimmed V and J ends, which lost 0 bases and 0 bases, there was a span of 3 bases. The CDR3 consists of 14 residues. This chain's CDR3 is CASSYSISGNTIYF. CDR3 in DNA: TGTGCCAGCAGTTACTCTATCTCTGGAAACACCATATATTTT.

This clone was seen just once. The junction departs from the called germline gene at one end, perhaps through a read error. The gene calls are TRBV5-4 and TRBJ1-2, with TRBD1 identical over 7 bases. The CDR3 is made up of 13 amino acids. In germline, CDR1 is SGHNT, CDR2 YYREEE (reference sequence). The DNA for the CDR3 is TGTGCCAGCAGAACCGGGACAGCAGGTGGCTACCCCTTC. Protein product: CASRTGTAGGYPF.

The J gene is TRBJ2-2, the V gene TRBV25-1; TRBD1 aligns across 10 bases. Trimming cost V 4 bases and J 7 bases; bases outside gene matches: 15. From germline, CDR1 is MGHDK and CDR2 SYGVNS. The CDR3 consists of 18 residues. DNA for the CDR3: TGTGCCAGCAGTGGATTCCCCGGGACAGGGGTTTTCGACGGGGAGCTGTTTTTT. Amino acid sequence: CASSGFPGTGVFDGELFF. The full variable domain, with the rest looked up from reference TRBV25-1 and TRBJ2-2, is EADIYQTPRYLVIGTGKKITLECSQTMGHDKMYWYQQDPGMELHLIHYSYGVNSTEKGDLSSESTVSRIRTEHFPLTLESARPSHTSQYLCASSGFPGTGVFDGELFFGEGSRLTVL.

The CDR3 nucleotides read TGCGCCAGCAGTTCCGGGACTAGTAACACCGGGGAGCTGTTTTTT. It encodes CASSSGTSNTGELFF. The genes are TRBV5-1 and TRBJ2-2; TRBD2 matches 8 bases. Germline trimming cut 5 bases from V and 2 bases from J; bases unmatched to any gene: 5. The CDR3 has 15 residues. Germline V gene sequence: CDR1 SGHRS, CDR2 YFSETQ.

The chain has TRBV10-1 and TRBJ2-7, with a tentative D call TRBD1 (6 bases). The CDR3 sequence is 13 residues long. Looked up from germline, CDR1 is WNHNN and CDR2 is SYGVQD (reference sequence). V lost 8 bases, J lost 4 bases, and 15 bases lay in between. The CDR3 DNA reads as TGCGCCAGCTCGGTAGGGGGTGCGTACGAGCAGTACTTC. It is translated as CASSVGGAYEQYF.

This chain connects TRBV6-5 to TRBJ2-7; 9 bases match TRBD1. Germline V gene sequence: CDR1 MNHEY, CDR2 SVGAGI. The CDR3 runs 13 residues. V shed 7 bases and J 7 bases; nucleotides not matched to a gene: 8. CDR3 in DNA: TGTGCCAGCACGGACAGGGGAGGGAGGGAGCAGTACTTC. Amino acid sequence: CASTDRGGREQYF.

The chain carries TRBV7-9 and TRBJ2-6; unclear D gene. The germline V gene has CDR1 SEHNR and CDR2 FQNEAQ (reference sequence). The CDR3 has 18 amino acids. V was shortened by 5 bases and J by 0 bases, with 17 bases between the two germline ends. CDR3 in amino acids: CASSPGSLPSSGANVLTF. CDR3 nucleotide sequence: TGTGCCAGCAGCCCCGGGTCCCTGCCCAGCTCTGGGGCCAACGTCCTGACTTTC.

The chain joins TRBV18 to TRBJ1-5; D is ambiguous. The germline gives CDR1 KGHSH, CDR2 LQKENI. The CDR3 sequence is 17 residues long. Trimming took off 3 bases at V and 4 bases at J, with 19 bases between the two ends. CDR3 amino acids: CASSPRDGRERNQPQHF. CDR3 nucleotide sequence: TGTGCCAGCTCACCCCGCGACGGGCGAGAGCGGAATCAGCCCCAGCATTTT.

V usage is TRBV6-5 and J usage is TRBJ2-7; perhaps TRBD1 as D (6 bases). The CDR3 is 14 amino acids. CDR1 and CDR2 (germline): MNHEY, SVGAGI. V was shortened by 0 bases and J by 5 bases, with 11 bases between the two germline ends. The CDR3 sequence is CASSYSPDSHEQYF. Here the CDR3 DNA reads TGTGCCAGCAGTTACTCCCCGGACAGCCACGAGCAGTACTTC.

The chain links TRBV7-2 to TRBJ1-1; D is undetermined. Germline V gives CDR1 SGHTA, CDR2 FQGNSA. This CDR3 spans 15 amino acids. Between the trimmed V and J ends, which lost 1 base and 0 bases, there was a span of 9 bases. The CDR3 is CASSLETAMNTEAFF. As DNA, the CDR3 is TGTGCCAGCAGCTTAGAAACAGCCATGAACACTGAAGCTTTCTTT.

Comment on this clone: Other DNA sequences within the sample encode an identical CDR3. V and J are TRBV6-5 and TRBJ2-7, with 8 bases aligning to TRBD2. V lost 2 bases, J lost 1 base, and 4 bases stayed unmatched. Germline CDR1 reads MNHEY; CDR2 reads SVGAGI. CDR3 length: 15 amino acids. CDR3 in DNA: TGTGCCAGCAGTTACGGGCTAGCGGGTTCCTACGAGCAGTACTTC. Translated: CASSYGLAGSYEQYF.

The CDR3 coding sequence is TGTGCCAGCAGCTTGTCAGGGGGCGCAGCCGGGGAGCTGTTTTTT. Its translation is CASSLSGGAAGELFF. The gene calls are TRBV7-9 and TRBJ2-2, with 8 nucleotides matching TRBD1. This CDR3 contains 15 residues. The V gene's germline CDR1 is SEHNR and CDR2 FQNEAQ (reference sequence). Germline trimming cut 3 bases from V and 6 bases from J; bases unmatched to any gene: 6.

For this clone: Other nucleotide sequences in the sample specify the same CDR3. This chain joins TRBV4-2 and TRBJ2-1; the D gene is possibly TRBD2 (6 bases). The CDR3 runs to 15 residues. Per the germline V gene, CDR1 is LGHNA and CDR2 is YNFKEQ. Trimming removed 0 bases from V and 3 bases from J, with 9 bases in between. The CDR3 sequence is CASSQDPSDYNEQFF. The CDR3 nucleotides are TGTGCCAGCAGCCAAGATCCTAGCGACTACAATGAGCAGTTCTTC.

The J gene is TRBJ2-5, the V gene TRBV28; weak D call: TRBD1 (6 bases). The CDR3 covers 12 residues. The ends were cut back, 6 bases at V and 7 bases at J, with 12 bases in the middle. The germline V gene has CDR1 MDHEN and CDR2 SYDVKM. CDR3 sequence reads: CASSIAGATQYF. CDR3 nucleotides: TGTGCCAGCAGCATAGCAGGGGCGACCCAGTACTTC.

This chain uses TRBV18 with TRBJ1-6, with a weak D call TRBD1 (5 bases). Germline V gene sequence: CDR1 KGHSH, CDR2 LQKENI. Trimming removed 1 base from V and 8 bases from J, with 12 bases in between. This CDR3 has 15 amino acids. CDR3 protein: CASSPQGGEDSPLHF. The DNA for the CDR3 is TGTGCCAGCTCACCACAGGGAGGGGAGGATTCACCCCTCCACTTT.

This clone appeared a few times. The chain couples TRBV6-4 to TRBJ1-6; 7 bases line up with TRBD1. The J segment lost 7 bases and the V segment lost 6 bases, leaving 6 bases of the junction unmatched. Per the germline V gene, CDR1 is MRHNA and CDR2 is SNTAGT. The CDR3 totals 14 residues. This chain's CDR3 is CASSLGQENSPLHF. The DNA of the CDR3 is TGTGCCAGCAGCCTAGGACAGGAAAATTCACCCCTCCACTTT.

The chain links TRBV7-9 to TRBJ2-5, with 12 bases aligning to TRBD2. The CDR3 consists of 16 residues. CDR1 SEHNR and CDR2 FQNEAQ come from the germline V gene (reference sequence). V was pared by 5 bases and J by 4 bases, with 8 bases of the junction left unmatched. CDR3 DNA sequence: TGTGCCAGCAGCCCGACTAGCGGGGGTGTCACAGAGACCCAGTACTTC. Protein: CASSPTSGGVTETQYF.

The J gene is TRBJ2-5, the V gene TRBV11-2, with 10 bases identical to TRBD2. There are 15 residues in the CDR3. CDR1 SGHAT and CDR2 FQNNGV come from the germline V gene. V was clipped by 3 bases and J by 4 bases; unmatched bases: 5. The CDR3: CASSFGAGGRETQYF. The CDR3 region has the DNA TGTGCCAGCAGCTTTGGAGCGGGGGGGCGAGAGACCCAGTACTTC.

CDR3 sequence reads: CASSQELGGLNEQFF. The CDR3 DNA reads as TGCGCCAGCAGCCAAGAATTGGGGGGGCTCAATGAGCAGTTCTTC. The chain links TRBV4-1 to TRBJ2-1, with D tentatively TRBD2 (7 bases). Trimming cost V 0 bases and J 6 bases, with 12 bases left between them. Germline V gene sequence: CDR1 MGHRA, CDR2 YSYEKL. The CDR3 extends over 15 amino acids.